This T cell receptor beta chain appears in the sequencing data of a study of T-cell memory formation after mild COVID-19. This clonotype has just a few counts. TCRdb used MiXCR to reprocess the 5' RACE reads, holding one entry per CDR3 protein. The data contain roughly 580,000 distinct CDR3 sequences, more than 15% of them singletons. The CDR3 loop spans 12 amino acids. Trimming shortened V by 8 bases and J by 7 bases, and 12 bases separated the two germline ends. Per germline, CDR1 MNHEY and CDR2 SVGEGT. The clonotype originates from an adult woman who had mild COVID-19 (a few samples of this study predate the infection). Cell type and time point are not known. The sample taken for sequencing was PBMCs or a T cell subset sorted from them (not recorded which). V and J are TRBV6-2 or TRBV6-3 and TRBJ2-1; D is unresolved. The CDR3 DNA reads TGTGCCAGCGGCACTTACCCGAATGAGCAGTTCTTC. It encodes CASGTYPNEQFF.